The subject of this entry is one T cell receptor beta chain. What this receptor recognizes is not known. Base qualities are not provided; no much larger clone lies one nucleotide away. The data are from a study of molecular identifiers for immune sequencing clone quantification (dated by TCRdb to the late 2010s). About the study as a whole: For a replicate experiment, RNA from approximately 20,000 or 100,000 naive CD8 T cells was divided into five aliquots, of which four were sequenced. CD8 T cells were used in a methods study to benchmark molecular-identifier clustering-based TCR repertoire sequencing (MIDCIRS) and TCR RNA copy counting. The investigation overall reported the following: Highly expanded clone sizes could be underestimated if identical TCR molecules share a barcode. The naive libraries included spiked-in Jurkat TCR RNA (fewer than eleven copies' worth), and this Jurkat TCR RNA is not part of the donor repertoire. Even against a background of around 950,000 naive CD8 T cells, spiked-in Jurkat TCR RNA amounting to a single cell's worth was reported to be detectable. In CMV-specific effector cells, over 97% of molecules were held by clones above 20 RNA copies, whereas under 1% of molecules were held by such clones in naive cells. Modeling indicated approximately 3 TCR RNA copies recovered per cell, compared with 7.5 to 10 by digital PCR, which implies a capture efficiency of approximately 31%. Without barcode sub-clustering, chimeric consensus sequences inflated TCR diversity; chimeras reached as high as 47%.

From the cysteine through the phenylalanine, the CDR3 covers 14 amino acids. Only the CDR3 DNA is retained, 42 bases long and in frame from the first base. The germline V gene encodes CDR1 LNHDA and CDR2 SQIVND (reference sequence). V loses 6 bases of germline sequence and J loses 2 bases, and the interval between the two ends is 11 bases. Libraries were built with PCR. The instrument given in TCRdb is Illumina HiSeq 4000. Preparation of bulk TCR libraries followed a previously described approach, with the TCR primers listed in Table S5. Purification of total RNA was performed with the Qiagen AllPrep DNA/RNA kit. Before analysis, reads from multiple sequencing runs of the same library were pooled. On the authors' methods: Reads were retained only if the reads had an exact TCR constant sequence, and the retained reads were trimmed to 150 nt and grouped according to their 12-nt molecular barcodes. Reads in each barcode group were sub-clustered using a 15% Levenshtein threshold, and a quality-weighted consensus sequence was built for each RNA molecule. Non-functional sequences were discarded, and so were lower-count sequences lying one edit away from another sequence. Barcode sub-clusters with fewer than 20% of the maximum read count were removed, based on fitting two negative binomial distributions. The raw public data were reprocessed by TCRdb itself: fastp quality trimming at Q25, MiXCR clonotype calling, in-frame beta chains only. Each CDR3 protein appears once, grouped with its most common genes and DNA. Here the V and J calls rest on TCRdb's processing, not on the authors' analysis. The sample records about 640,000 distinct CDR3 sequences, just under 20% of which are singletons. The ten largest make up roughly 0.9% of the sample.

Libraries of naive CD8 T cells were generated from roughly 21,000 to 960,000 sorted cells, with 10%, 30% or 50% of the purified RNA used. On a BD FACSAria II, naive CD8 T cells were FACS-sorted as CD8+CD4-CCR7+CD45RA+ and collected into RLT Plus buffer. To test detection sensitivity, Jurkat RNA equivalent to nine to ten TCR copies was spiked into samples of roughly 18,000-1,000,000 naive CD8 T cells. CD8 T cells were enriched with RosetteSep CD8+ T Cell Enrichment Cocktail and Ficoll-Paque, followed by ACK red cell lysis. Material: naive CD8+ T cells from blood, with Jurkat cell RNA spiked in. The cell subset or site label corresponds to: FACS-sorted CD8+CD4-CCR7+CD45RA+ naive T cells. The source of this sequence is a human donor in good health. Some libraries in this study had Jurkat cell RNA spiked in. The V and J segments used are TRBV19 and TRBJ2-1; the D gene is tentatively TRBD1 or TRBD2, each matching 5 bases. The CDR3 here reads CASRGTTPYNEQFF. The DNA is as follows: TGTGCCAGTAGAGGGACCACGCCCTACAATGAGCAGTTCTTC.